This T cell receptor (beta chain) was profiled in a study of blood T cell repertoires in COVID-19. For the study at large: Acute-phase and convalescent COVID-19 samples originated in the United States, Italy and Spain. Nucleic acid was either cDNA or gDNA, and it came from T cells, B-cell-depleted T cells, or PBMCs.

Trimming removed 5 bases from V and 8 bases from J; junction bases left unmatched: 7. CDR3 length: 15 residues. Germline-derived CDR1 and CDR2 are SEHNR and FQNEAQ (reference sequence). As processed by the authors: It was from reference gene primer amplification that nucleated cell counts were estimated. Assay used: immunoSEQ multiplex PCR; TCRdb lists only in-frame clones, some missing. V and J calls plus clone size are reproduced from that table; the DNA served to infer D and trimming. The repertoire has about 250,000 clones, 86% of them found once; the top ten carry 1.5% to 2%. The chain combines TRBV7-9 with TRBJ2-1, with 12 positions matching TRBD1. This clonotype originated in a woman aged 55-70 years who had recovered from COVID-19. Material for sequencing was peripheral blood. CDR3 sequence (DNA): TGTGCCAGCAGCCGAACCGGGACAGGGGGCTATGAGCAGTTCTTC. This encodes CASSRTGTGGYEQFF.